The TCR beta chain under discussion was sequenced for a study of CD8 T cells in Susac syndrome. Whole-study results and caveats: Only a relatively small number of individuals were included in the TCR sequencing and HLA analysis.

The multiple sclerosis controls were treatment-naive patients, and their relapsing-remitting disease was stable or active. The authors negatively isolated CD8+ and CD4+ T cells and FACS-enriched TEMRA cells. As regards this clonotype: The antigen remains undetermined.

After extraction with the RNeasy kit, about 0.5 to 1 ug of the RNA was reverse transcribed using random hexamers. Amplification of TCR beta CDR3 spanned 54 Vbeta and 13 Jbeta via immunoSEQ multiplex PCR. TCRdb re-analysed the immunoSEQ multiplex PCR reads in MiXCR, keeping a single row per CDR3 protein. The repertoire includes 210,000 or so distinct CDR3 sequences, approximately 90% of them detected once, and about 0.12% sits in the top ten. V trimming: 4 bases; J trimming: 8 bases; junction bases outside the gene matches: 17. Germline-derived CDR1 and CDR2 are MNHNS and SASEGT. The CDR3 is made up of 16 amino acids.

Sequencing input: CD8+ T cells from PBMCs. The J gene is TRBJ2-7, the V gene TRBV6-1; 7 nucleotides align to TRBD1. This clonotype originated in a human donor with multiple sclerosis. CDR3: CASSAHPDRVADQQYF. The CDR3 coding sequence is TGTGCCAGCAGTGCCCACCCCGACAGGGTTGCCGACCAGCAGTACTTC.